Sequencing of this T cell receptor beta chain was carried out in a study of immune cell composition in non-small cell lung cancer. Across the whole study: Histologic subtype was mainly adenocarcinoma or squamous cell carcinoma.

Note on this clone: The antigen remains unidentified.

Clones were sequenced by immunoSEQ multiplex PCR, and TCRdb holds only the in-frame ones, with some missing. Here the sample spans about 5,600 clones, just under 80% being singletons. General study results and limits: Tumour TCR-beta clonality showed no significant link to smoking pack-years. Tumour-reactive clones were not shown to match dominant in vivo tumour clones. Overall clonality, unlike maximal tumour-associated clone frequency, did not predict TIL reactivity.

Input material: lung tumor tissue. This TCR derives from a human donor with non-small cell lung cancer.

In DNA form, the CDR3 reads TGTGCCTGGAGCCTCGGGGGGGGTAGGGGGAACACTGAAGCTTTCTTT. Encoded protein: CAWSLGGGRGNTEAFF. V is TRBV30 and J is TRBJ1-1, with a weak D call TRBD1 (5 bases). The CDR3 sequence is 16 residues long. Germline V gene data show CDR1 as GTSNPN and CDR2 as SVGIG (reference sequence). Trimming cost V 3 bases and J 1 base, with 18 bases left between them.